These 27 T cell receptor beta chains were all obtained from the same sample, sequenced in a study of PD-1 blockade in classical Hodgkin lymphoma. This table comes from immunoSEQ multiplex PCR, and its TCRdb copy is limited to in-frame clones, with some not included. The table lists 65,000 to 95,000 clones, roughly 89% of them singletons. Brentuximab vedotin exposure varied, and every patient relapsed after autologous stem cell transplantation. Material: peripheral blood mononuclear cells (PBMCs), obtained at baseline. These receptors were taken from a human donor with classical Hodgkin lymphoma.

The chain recombines TRBV19 with TRBJ2-1, with D possibly matching TRBD2 (5 bases). V was shortened by 6 bases and J by 9 bases, with 9 bases between the two germline ends. Per the germline V gene, CDR1 is LNHDA and CDR2 is SQIVND (reference sequence). This CDR3 contains 11 residues. CDR3 sequence reads: CASRSGLEQFF. Written as DNA, the CDR3 is TGTGCCAGTAGGTCCGGACTTGAGCAGTTCTTC.

This sequence joins TRBV4-1 and TRBJ2-5; 15 bases agree with TRBD2. V dropped 4 bases and J dropped 5; count of bases not matched to a gene: 11. The germline CDR1 and CDR2 sequences are MGHRA and YSYEKL. The CDR3 runs 18 residues. For the CDR3, the DNA is TGCGCCAGCAGCCTAGCCTATGGACTAGCGGGAGGGTCCGAGACCCAGTACTTC. Encoded protein: CASSLAYGLAGGSETQYF.

The J gene is TRBJ1-5, the V gene TRBV19; 10 bases are a match to TRBD1. The CDR3 has 12 amino acids. Germline CDR1 and CDR2: LNHDA and SQIVND (reference sequence). The J segment lost 7 bases and the V segment lost 11 bases, leaving 5 bases of the junction unmatched. The CDR3 DNA follows: TGTGCCGGCGGACAGGGGGGACAGCCCCAGCATTTT. It codes for CAGGQGGQPQHF.

The chain carries TRBV14 and TRBJ2-7; 10 bases match TRBD2. CDR1 is SGHDN, CDR2 FVKESK, per germline. The CDR3 consists of 18 residues. Trimming at V came to 2 bases and at J to 5 bases, leaving 15 bases not matched to a gene. For the CDR3, the DNA is TGTGCCAGCAGCCAATCTCGGGAGGGGACTAGCGAGCCTGACGAGCAGTACTTC. Translating gives CASSQSREGTSEPDEQYF.

The chain combines TRBV7-9 with TRBJ2-7; D possibly corresponds to TRBD2 (6 bases). The CDR3 consists of 13 residues. Germline CDR1 reads SEHNR; CDR2 reads FQNEAQ (reference sequence). The V end lost 6 bases, the J end lost 6 bases, and 15 bases lay between the germline ends. The CDR3 sequence: CASSLANGLEQYF. For the CDR3, the DNA is TGTGCCAGCAGTCTAGCGAATGGGCTCGAGCAGTACTTC. The full variable domain, rest sourced from reference TRBV7-9 and TRBJ2-7, is DTGVSQNPRHKITKRGQNVTFRCDPISEHNRLYWYRQTLGQGPEFLTYFQNEAQLEKSRLLSDRFSAERPKGSFSTLEIQRTEQGDSAMYLCASSLANGLEQYFGPGTRLTVT.

The chain employs TRBV7-9 and TRBJ1-1; maybe TRBD1 (5 bases). Germline-derived CDR1 and CDR2 are SEHNR and FQNEAQ (reference sequence). V dropped 2 bases and J dropped 0 bases, with 16 bases sitting between them. The CDR3 length is 17 residues. This CDR3 reads CASSLRPTARMNTEAFF. CDR3 nucleotides: TGTGCCAGCAGCTTACGTCCGACAGCCCGAATGAACACTGAAGCTTTCTTT.

The chain recombines TRBV5-1 with TRBJ2-7; maybe TRBD1 (6 bases). V was cut by 4 bases and J by 0 bases, with 14 bases left in between. The CDR3 covers 15 residues. Looked up from germline, CDR1 is SGHRS and CDR2 is YFSETQ. CDR3 region: CASSQDRGPSYEQYF. The CDR3 region has the DNA TGCGCCAGCAGCCAGGACAGAGGACCCTCCTACGAGCAGTACTTC.

V and J are TRBV5-1 and TRBJ2-1, with a weak D call TRBD2 (5 bases). CDR1 and CDR2 from the germline V gene are SGHRS and YFSETQ. The CDR3 consists of 15 residues. V was trimmed by 2 bases and J by 3 bases, leaving 12 bases between them. The CDR3 loop is CASSFLAEVYNEQFF. CDR3 DNA sequence: TGCGCCAGCAGCTTTCTGGCGGAGGTCTACAATGAGCAGTTCTTC.

V and J are TRBV6-5 and TRBJ2-3; tentative D call: TRBD1 (7 bases). Germline loops: CDR1 MNHEY, CDR2 SVGAGI. The CDR3 extends over 15 amino acids. Trimming removed 7 bases at V and 2 bases at J, with 16 bases between. The CDR3 DNA reads as TGTGCCAGCACCGACGCAGGGGGACTCACAGATACGCAGTATTTT. It codes for CASTDAGGLTDTQYF.

The chain has TRBV13 and TRBJ2-2, with 8 bases aligning to TRBD2. CDR3 length: 21 amino acids. Germline V gives CDR1 PRHDT, CDR2 FYEKMQ (reference sequence). V lost 5 bases to trimming and J lost 1 base; unmatched junction nucleotides: 21. CDR3 nucleotides: TGTGCCAGCAGCCCCTCCACAGGTCTCCGAACTAGCGGAGAGAACACCGGGGAGCTGTTTTTT. Protein product: CASSPSTGLRTSGENTGELFF.

V and J are TRBV6-5 and TRBJ2-7; D is possibly TRBD1 (5 bases). In germline, CDR1 is MNHEY, CDR2 SVGAGI. The V gene lost 0 bases and the J gene lost 3 bases, with 12 bases spanning the gap. This CDR3 is built from 15 residues. CDR3 in amino acids: CASSYSHGQGYEQYF. DNA for the CDR3: TGTGCCAGCAGTTACTCTCACGGGCAGGGCTACGAGCAGTACTTC.

In its sample, this clone was seen once. The chain links TRBV14 to TRBJ2-7; no definite D call. With 1 base removed from V and 7 bases from J, the gap between germline ends came to 14 bases. The CDR3 totals 14 residues. Germline-derived CDR1 and CDR2 are SGHDN and FVKESK. The CDR3 DNA reads TGTGCCAGCAGCCAAGCGAGCTACCGGGCGGAGCAGTACTTC. Translated, it gives CASSQASYRAEQYF.

CDR3 amino acids: CASSSSFGGAREQFF. The CDR3 region has the DNA TGCGCCAGCAGCTCCTCTTTTGGGGGGGCCCGTGAGCAGTTCTTC. The chain has TRBV5-1 and TRBJ2-1, with D perhaps matching TRBD2 (7 bases). Germline V gene sequence: CDR1 SGHRS, CDR2 YFSETQ. Trimming removed 3 bases at V and 9 bases at J, with 19 bases between. The CDR3 is made up of 15 amino acids.

The chain recombines TRBV30 with TRBJ1-5; 9 positions agree with TRBD1. The CDR3 consists of 16 residues. Germline CDR1 reads GTSNPN; CDR2 reads SVGIG (reference sequence). Trimming cost V 0 bases and J 7 bases; bases outside gene matches: 10. CDR3 DNA sequence: TGTGCCTGGAGTGTAAGAGGGACAGGGCTTCGACAGCCCCAGCATTTT. This sequence encodes CAWSVRGTGLRQPQHF. The full variable domain, with the rest looked up from reference TRBV30 and TRBJ1-5, is SQTIHQWPATLVQPVGSPLSLECTVEGTSNPNLYWYRQAAGRGLQLLFYSVGIGQISSEVPQNLSASRPQDRQFILSSKKLLLSDSGFYLCAWSVRGTGLRQPQHFGDGTRLSIL.

J is TRBJ2-1 and V is TRBV9; D is possibly TRBD1 or TRBD2 (5 bases each). V was shortened by 4 bases and J by 0 bases, with 11 bases between the two germline ends. CDR3 length equals 15 residues. CDR1 and CDR2 from the germline V gene are SGDLS and YYNGEE. The DNA of the CDR3 is TGTGCCAGCAGCCCTCCAGGGAGCTCCTACAATGAGCAGTTCTTC. It specifies CASSPPGSSYNEQFF.

Concerning this clone itself: Within the sample, other DNA sequences also encode this same CDR3. The rearrangement uses TRBV10-1 and TRBJ1-1; 8 positions match TRBD1. Trimming took 2 bases from V and 5 from J; bases not matched to a gene: 7. The CDR3 runs 15 residues. Looked up from germline, CDR1 is WNHNN and CDR2 is SYGVQD (reference sequence). DNA of the CDR3: TGCGCCAGCAGTGAGGGCAGGGGGCTATGGACTGAAGCTTTCTTT. Protein sequence: CASSEGRGLWTEAFF.

The chain recombines TRBV7-9 with TRBJ2-7, with D perhaps given as TRBD1 or TRBD2 (5 bases each). CDR1 and CDR2 from the germline V gene are SEHNR and FQNEAQ (reference sequence). This CDR3 comprises 12 residues. The ends were cut back, 3 bases at V and 2 bases at J, with 5 bases in the middle. This CDR3 is CASSLGAYEQYF. Written as DNA, the CDR3 is TGTGCCAGCAGCTTGGGGGCCTACGAGCAGTACTTC. The full variable domain, with the rest looked up from reference TRBV7-9 and TRBJ2-7, is DTGVSQNPRHKITKRGQNVTFRCDPISEHNRLYWYRQTLGQGPEFLTYFQNEAQLEKSRLLSDRFSAERPKGSFSTLEIQRTEQGDSAMYLCASSLGAYEQYFGPGTRLTVT.

In this sample, this clone turned up once. The chain joins TRBV30 to TRBJ2-1; TRBD2 matches 13 bases. The CDR3 runs to 15 residues. V was clipped by 3 bases and J by 9 bases; unmatched bases: 8. The germline V gene has CDR1 GTSNPN and CDR2 SVGIG (reference sequence). CDR3 nucleotide sequence: TGTGCCTGGAGAATAGGTACTAGCGGGAGGGGTGAGCAGTTCTTC. Its translation is CAWRIGTSGRGEQFF. Based on the CDR3 plus reference TRBV30 and TRBJ2-1, the full variable domain is SQTIHQWPATLVQPVGSPLSLECTVEGTSNPNLYWYRQAAGRGLQLLFYSVGIGQISSEVPQNLSASRPQDRQFILSSKKLLLSDSGFYLCAWRIGTSGRGEQFFGPGTRLTVL.

The table lists this clone with a count of one. The chain carries TRBV13 and TRBJ2-2; maybe TRBD2 (5 bases). Germline V CDR1 and CDR2: PRHDT, FYEKMQ (reference sequence). V was pared by 3 bases and J by 5 bases, with 19 bases between. The CDR3 totals 17 residues. The CDR3 is CASSFPWSVTGTGELFF. CDR3 nucleotide sequence: TGTGCCAGCAGCTTTCCGTGGAGCGTCACGGGGACCGGGGAGCTGTTTTTT.

This clone appeared once. This chain joins TRBV19 and TRBJ1-3, with D possibly matching TRBD1 (6 bases). V gave up 7 bases and J gave up 2 bases, with 9 bases separating them. Per the germline V gene, CDR1 is LNHDA and CDR2 is SQIVND (reference sequence). The CDR3 is made up of 13 amino acids. CDR3 bases: TGTGCCAGTAATACAGGGACTGGAAACACCATATATTTT. Amino acids: CASNTGTGNTIYF.

The J gene is TRBJ1-4, the V gene TRBV7-9; 7 bases match TRBD1. Germline values: CDR1 SEHNR, CDR2 FQNEAQ (reference sequence). The CDR3 consists of 14 residues. The trim removed 6 bases at V and 6 bases at J, leaving 7 bases unmatched. CDR3: CASSTDRDHEKLFF. In nucleotides, the CDR3 is TGTGCCAGCAGTACAGACAGGGATCATGAAAAACTGTTTTTT.

The rearrangement uses TRBV29-1 and TRBJ2-3, with TRBD2 as a possible D gene (6 bases). With 6 bases removed from V and 5 bases from J, the gap between germline ends came to 24 bases. This CDR3 has 16 residues. The germline V gene has CDR1 SQVTM and CDR2 ANQGSEA. CDR3 region: CSVSPVGGRRGDTQYF. The DNA for the CDR3 is TGCAGCGTCTCACCGGTGGGCGGGCGGAGGGGAGATACGCAGTATTTT.

The chain recombines TRBV18 with TRBJ1-4; a possible D gene is TRBD1 (6 bases). Trimming stripped 1 base from V and 3 bases from J, with 15 bases between. The germline V gene has CDR1 KGHSH and CDR2 LQKENI. This CDR3 contains 17 residues. CDR3 sequence reads: CASSPRLGTPPNEKLFF. CDR3 DNA: TGTGCCAGCTCACCACGCCTGGGGACACCACCTAATGAAAAACTGTTTTTT.

This clone appeared a single time. The chain joins TRBV5-4 to TRBJ2-7; D gene uncertain. There are 12 residues in the CDR3. Looked up from germline, CDR1 is SGHNT and CDR2 is YYREEE (reference sequence). V lost 4 bases and J 3 bases, leaving 8 bases between the germline ends. The CDR3 is CASSLDGYEQYF. CDR3 DNA sequence: TGTGCCAGCAGCCTGGACGGCTACGAGCAGTACTTC.

This clone appeared once. The rearrangement joins TRBV19 to TRBJ1-2; D remains ambiguous. This CDR3 is 14 amino acids long. Looked up from germline, CDR1 is LNHDA and CDR2 is SQIVND (reference sequence). V was cut by 7 bases and J by 4 bases, with 16 bases left in between. Here the CDR3 DNA reads TGTGCCAGTACGGTGAGGGCACGCAGCTATGGCTACACCTTC. It is translated as CASTVRARSYGYTF. The variable domain in full, completed from reference TRBV19 and TRBJ1-2, reads DGGITQSPKYLFRKEGQNVTLSCEQNLNHDAMYWYRQDPGQGLRLIYYSQIVNDFQKGDIAEGYSVSREKKESFPLTVTSAQKNPTAFYLCASTVRARSYGYTFGSGTRLTVV.

The chain employs TRBV25-1 and TRBJ2-1; weak D call: TRBD2 (6 bases). Germline V gene sequence: CDR1 MGHDK, CDR2 SYGVNS. This CDR3 has 16 amino acids. V was trimmed by 6 bases and J by 4 bases, leaving 19 bases between them. CDR3 sequence: CASSAGSYFIYNEQFF. The CDR3 nucleotides read TGTGCCAGCAGCGCGGGGTCCTATTTTATTTACAATGAGCAGTTCTTC.

The sample holds one count of this clone. This sequence joins TRBV5-1 and TRBJ2-1, with D possibly being TRBD2 (6 bases). Germline CDR1 reads SGHRS; CDR2 reads YFSETQ. CDR3 length: 15 amino acids. The ends were cut back, 0 bases at V and 7 bases at J, with 14 bases in the middle. As DNA, the CDR3 is TGCGCCAGCAGCTTGGTCGTGGGAGGAGTGAATGAGCAGTTCTTC. Amino acid sequence: CASSLVVGGVNEQFF.